These T cell receptor beta chains were read from a single sample in a study of neurological immune-mediated disorders. Each CDR3 protein is one row after TCRdb ran MiXCR on the 5' RACE reads. This table has 95,000 to 110,000 distinct CDR3 sequences, about a tenth appearing once. The sequenced material came from PBMCs. The receptor set was obtained from a female donor with HTLV-1-associated myelopathy (HAM/TSP). Each CDR3 is given without its conserved first and last residue. The order of the fields is V gene, J gene, clone size, CDR3 protein. The size of a clone is reported for some rows only, either as once, few or many, or as a class for expanded clones.

>TRBV7-8|TRBJ2-7|many
ASSQSSGGAYEQY
>TRBV5-1|TRBJ2-5|many
ASSSSAGQGQETQY
>TRBV20-1|TRBJ2-1|many
SASGDNEQF
>TRBV5-1|TRBJ2-1|many
ASSLSRSSYNEQF
>TRBV28|TRBJ2-3|many
ASSNYIAGGTDTQY
>TRBV9|TRBJ1-3|-
ASSVDGQGGGNTIY
>TRBV20-1|TRBJ2-1|few
SASGGPTYNEQF
>TRBV7-2|TRBJ2-1|many
ASSSRGVAGYNEQF
>TRBV7-9|TRBJ2-1|few
ASSHDSYNEQF
>TRBV20-1|TRBJ2-1|many
SARIRIYNEQF
>TRBV28|TRBJ2-7|-
ASIQGYAQY
>TRBV27|TRBJ2-5|many
ASSSGTGFRETQY
>TRBV4-1|TRBJ1-2|many
ASSHGRDGGPLVHT
>TRBV5-5|TRBJ2-7|many
ASSLDTGSSYEQY
>TRBV28|TRBJ2-2|many
ASSTLVTAYTGELF
>TRBV5-1|TRBJ1-2|few
ASSPRTGVDYGYT
>TRBV15|TRBJ1-5|many
ATSRETGTGLH
>TRBV12-3/TRBV12-4|TRBJ2-1|many
ASSDWGDSYNEQF
>TRBV15|TRBJ2-5|many
ATSRESRETQY
>TRBV18|TRBJ2-1|few
ASSPVDEQF
>TRBV5-1|TRBJ2-6|many
ASSPRGDSGANVLT
>TRBV5-6|TRBJ2-7|many
ASSSQGTYEQY
>TRBV27|TRBJ2-6|-
ASSLHISGASVLT
>TRBV12-3/TRBV12-4|TRBJ2-6|many
ASSQQGGVGGANVLT
>TRBV6-5|TRBJ2-2|many
ASSQQGSGELF
>TRBV9|TRBJ2-2|few
ASSVATGRTNTGELF
>TRBV29-1|TRBJ1-5|many
SVAREINQPQH
>TRBV6-6|TRBJ1-3|many
ASSYSSGGSGNTIY
>TRBV5-1|TRBJ2-3|many
ASSLASGGDTQY
>TRBV3-1|TRBJ2-3|few
ASSQIAGSPDTQY
>TRBV7-9|TRBJ2-3|many
ASSSPSSGGAGTQY
>TRBV7-2|TRBJ2-5|-
ASREWAGRETQY
>TRBV7-9|TRBJ2-7|many
ASSPAPGYYEQY
>TRBV20-1|TRBJ2-1|many
SARLAGVRNEQF
>TRBV12-3/TRBV12-4|TRBJ2-3|many
ASTGLAVTDTQY
>TRBV5-1|TRBJ2-5|many
ASSLFGRTNKQTQY
>TRBV5-1|TRBJ2-1|once
ASKGGGNSYNEQF